Listed below are T cell receptor beta chains from one sample, sequenced in a study of T cells after yellow fever vaccination. TCRdb re-analysed the 5' RACE reads in MiXCR, keeping a single row per CDR3 protein. The profile covers some 340,000 distinct CDR3 sequences, with over 4% appearing a single time and roughly 25% taken by the ten largest. The sequences come from PBMCs, collected 5 days after the yellow fever booster vaccination. The source of these receptors is a man aged 18 to 30 who received the YFV17D yellow fever vaccine. CDR3s leave out the opening cysteine and the closing phenylalanine or tryptophan.

CDR3aa	j_gene	v_gene
SAMRGLADTDTQY	TRBJ2-3	TRBV20-1
RRQWPMGTLNTEAF	TRBJ1-1	TRBV7-3
ASSEMPGGHGANVLT	TRBJ2-6	TRBV4-3
ASNSPGQHNQPQH	TRBJ1-5	TRBV19
SARDTAGLNEQF	TRBJ2-1	TRBV20-1
ASELYAGSDTQY	TRBJ2-3	TRBV12-3/TRBV12-4
ASSRTTAEAF	TRBJ1-1	TRBV7-2
ASSSLAVQETQY	TRBJ2-5	TRBV6-5
ASSQEGGFGNYGYT	TRBJ1-2	TRBV4-2
SAREPGQETQY	TRBJ2-5	TRBV20-1
ASSQIVQDRSEKLF	TRBJ1-4	TRBV3-1
SASRTGMTEAF	TRBJ1-1	TRBV20-1
ASSLPGQPLGEQY	TRBJ2-7	TRBV7-9
ASSSDNRVGDSPLH	TRBJ1-6	TRBV5-1
ATLPGRGDTQY	TRBJ2-3	TRBV6-6
SAKRAQGAPGELF	TRBJ2-2	TRBV20-1
ASSPLGLADNEQF	TRBJ2-1	TRBV5-1
ASSSRTSGARGTQY	TRBJ2-5	TRBV7-3
ASSFWRGGYLNIQY	TRBJ2-4	TRBV12-3/TRBV12-4
ATSAPQDRGCNNEQF	TRBJ2-1	TRBV24-1
ASKISAGNYYEQY	TRBJ2-7	TRBV19
ASSPPQRAGGRSDTQY	TRBJ2-3	TRBV7-2
ASSPERVTGGRDTQY	TRBJ2-3	TRBV7-9
ASSPPLAGSYNEQF	TRBJ2-1	TRBV6-1
ASSPRAENYGYT	TRBJ1-2	TRBV7-9
ASSELEETQY	TRBJ2-5	TRBV2
AIAGDTGRGDEQY	TRBJ2-7	TRBV10-3
ASSLGQTNQETQY	TRBJ2-5	TRBV5-1
ASRRNTGELF	TRBJ2-2	TRBV6-2/TRBV6-3
ASSPGFNYGYT	TRBJ1-2	TRBV5-6
ASSQISGDSPLH	TRBJ1-6	TRBV3-1
ASSSYRGTEAF	TRBJ1-1	TRBV7-3
ASSSPTGQSTEAF	TRBJ1-1	TRBV7-6
AISEWEDTQY	TRBJ2-3	TRBV10-3
ASSQGCVNEQY	TRBJ2-7	TRBV6-8
ASTIGYT	TRBJ1-2	TRBV10-1
ASSAVEDPAYGYT	TRBJ1-2	TRBV7-9
ASSSGRGGATDTQY	TRBJ2-3	TRBV7-9
ASSYWLAGGLSTGELF	TRBJ2-2	TRBV6-5
SVSALSENIQY	TRBJ2-4	TRBV29-1
ASSALDGEQY	TRBJ2-7	TRBV9
ASSFLVAGGYNEQF	TRBJ2-1	TRBV12-3/TRBV12-4
ASSFTSGVRNEQF	TRBJ2-1	TRBV7-2
ASIGRGGTEAF	TRBJ1-1	TRBV10-2
ASSQDYGKNIQY	TRBJ2-4	TRBV4-3
ASSQGQGGDTQY	TRBJ2-3	TRBV4-3
ASSPPGTVAKNIQY	TRBJ2-4	TRBV27
ASSFLRAGYT	TRBJ1-2	TRBV28
ASSSVGRGDEQF	TRBJ2-1	TRBV7-9
ASSSRDSRSDEQY	TRBJ2-7	TRBV5-4
ASSVVLAGHNEQF	TRBJ2-1	TRBV5-1